Below are 11 T cell receptor beta chains sequenced from a single sample in a study of cytomegalovirus exposure and HLA in healthy donors. The PCR used 60 Vbeta and 13 Jbeta primers. The table came from immunoSEQ multiplex PCR; TCRdb's copy has only in-frame clones and leaves some out. The sample shows about 150,000 clones, around three quarters of them seen only once. Sequenced material: PBMCs. All receptors derive from a woman aged 40 to 50 in good health and CMV-seronegative.

This chain joins TRBV5-1 and TRBJ2-3; TRBD2 matches at 8 bases. Germline V gene lookup returns CDR1 SGHRS and CDR2 YFSETQ. CDR3 length: 16 residues. The V segment lost 4 bases and the J segment 0 bases; nucleotides outside the gene matches: 7. CDR3 coding DNA: TGCGCCAGCAGCCCCGGGGGGGCTCCTAGCACAGATACGCAGTATTTT. Amino acid sequence: CASSPGGAPSTDTQYF.

The chain recombines TRBV4-1 with TRBJ1-2, with D unclear. Germline assignment: CDR1 MGHRA and CDR2 YSYEKL. Trimming took off 5 bases at V and 5 bases at J, with 21 bases between the two ends. The CDR3 runs to 16 residues. As DNA, the CDR3 is TGCGCCAGCAGCACCTCCCGCACAGATCAGATTTATGGCTACACCTTC. Amino acid sequence: CASSTSRTDQIYGYTF.

The chain is built from TRBV5-6 and TRBJ2-3; 11 bases line up with TRBD1. V shed 4 bases, J shed 3 bases, and the junction held 4 bases outside the gene matches. Germline V CDR1 and CDR2: SGHDT, YYEEEE. The CDR3 consists of 15 residues. The DNA of the CDR3 is TGTGCCAGCAGCCCCGGGACAGGGGGAACAGATACGCAGTATTTT. Its translation is CASSPGTGGTDTQYF.

The V call is TRBV29-1, the J call TRBJ2-1; D gene ambiguous. CDR3 length: 13 residues. Germline CDR1 SQVTM, CDR2 ANQGSEA. Trimming pared 3 bases from V and 5 bases from J, leaving 11 bases between. The CDR3 loop is CSVDYSSHNEQFF. DNA for the CDR3: TGCAGCGTTGATTACTCTTCGCACAATGAGCAGTTCTTC.

V and J are TRBV2 and TRBJ1-5; 8 nucleotides agree with TRBD1. Germline V gives CDR1 SNHLY, CDR2 FYNNEI. Unmatched junction bases numbered 12, after V lost 3 bases and J lost 2 bases. The length of the CDR3 is 18 residues. CDR3 sequence (DNA): TGTGCCAGCAGTGAGGGACAGGTACCCACGGGCGGCAATCAGCCCCAGCATTTT. Translation: CASSEGQVPTGGNQPQHF.

The rearrangement uses TRBV27 and TRBJ1-2; D gene unclear. The length of the CDR3 is 15 residues. Germline CDR1 is MNHEY and CDR2 is SMNVEV (reference sequence). V was clipped by 2 bases and J by 4 bases, with 14 bases between them. The CDR3 region has the DNA TGTGCCAGCAGTTTACAGGCAAGAGCTATCTATGGCTACACCTTC. It translates to CASSLQARAIYGYTF.

Only a few counts were recorded for this clone. This chain connects TRBV6-1 to TRBJ1-1; TRBD1 matches at 7 bases. The V gene's germline CDR1 is MNHNS and CDR2 SASEGT. The V gene end was trimmed by 2 bases and the J gene end by 1 base; junction bases not matched to a gene: 4. CDR3 length equals 15 residues. CDR3 in DNA: TGTGCCAGCAGTGAAAAGCCAGGGGGGAACACTGAAGCTTTCTTT. Its translation is CASSEKPGGNTEAFF.

The chain joins TRBV19 to TRBJ2-3; weak D call: TRBD2 (7 bases). Trimming removed 7 bases at V and 1 base at J, with 21 bases between. From germline, CDR1 is LNHDA and CDR2 SQIVND (reference sequence). The CDR3 runs to 17 residues. Here the CDR3 reads CASTLEVGGAGTDTQYF. CDR3 nucleotide sequence: TGTGCCAGTACCCTCGAGGTTGGGGGGGCGGGCACAGATACGCAGTATTTT.

The V gene is TRBV5-1, the J gene TRBJ2-1; 13 positions agree with TRBD2. V trimming: 4 bases; J trimming: 9 bases; junction bases outside the gene matches: 10. Looked up from germline, CDR1 is SGHRS and CDR2 is YFSETQ. The CDR3 covers 16 residues. The DNA for the CDR3 is TGCGCCAGCAGCATCGGACTAGCGGGAGCCTATGGTGAGCAGTTCTTC. Translation: CASSIGLAGAYGEQFF.

V and J are TRBV29-1 and TRBJ2-1; D may be TRBD1 (7 bases). The CDR3 totals 13 residues. Looked up from germline, CDR1 is SQVTM and CDR2 is ANQGSEA. V was trimmed by 5 bases and J by 9 bases, leaving 17 bases between them. CDR3 residues: CSVHEGGTAEQFF. The CDR3 nucleotides read TGCAGCGTTCATGAAGGCGGGACAGCTGAGCAGTTCTTC.

This clone was observed a single time. The rearrangement links TRBV5-6 to TRBJ2-3; weak D call: TRBD2 (6 bases). V lost 4 bases and J lost 1, with 16 bases in between. Per germline, CDR1 SGHDT and CDR2 YYEEEE. There are 16 residues in the CDR3. CDR3 residues: CASSHRTTRRTDTQYF. The CDR3 coding sequence is TGTGCCAGCAGCCATCGGACTACACGCCGCACAGATACGCAGTATTTT.